Listed below are T cell receptor beta chains from one sample, sequenced in a study of OX40 agonist ivuxolimab in advanced cancers. The protocol was immunoSEQ multiplex PCR, while the TCRdb copy is restricted to in-frame clones and leaves out a portion. The sample includes about 42,000 clones, around 91% seen only once; the top ten take 4.7%. Source: CD4+ or CD8+ T cells sorted from blood, taken in a trial of the OX40 agonist ivuxolimab. The origin of the receptors is an adult with an advanced solid tumor such as melanoma, head and neck, liver or kidney cancer. The CDR3 runs from the conserved cysteine through the conserved F or W. D genes are given only for firm matches. Where a row states a size, it is once, few, many or the class of an expanded clone; other rows omit it.

size,D,V,CDR3
NA,TRBD1,TRBV6-1,CASSAPGTGHNEQYF
NA,NA,TRBV6-1,CASSEARRPTDTQYF
NA,NA,TRBV7-2,CASNPQGGISVGANVLTF
NA,NA,TRBV28,CASVGGGAGANVLTF
once,NA,TRBV9,CASSGMPPTQYF
NA,NA,TRBV4-1,CASSEVGYRVVNIQYF
NA,TRBD2,TRBV2,CASKQLAGGSGTQYF
few,NA,TRBV6-5,CASSVDRGQGNTIYF
NA,TRBD1,TRBV5-6,CASSNRDRPKKLFF
NA,NA,TRBV15,CATSRDKVMVEAFF
NA,NA,TRBV28,CASSLLQSQGTEAFF
NA,NA,TRBV10-3,CAISGQSSEETQYF
NA,TRBD1,TRBV10-3,CAIRDDRGTDTQYF
NA,NA,TRBV30,CAWSRQSNQPQHF
NA,TRBD1,TRBV28,CASSMDRISDTQYF
NA,NA,TRBV6-1,CASSDRGHDTQYF
NA,NA,TRBV4-1,CASSQVTAMNYGYTF
NA,NA,TRBV11-1,CASSPTGIETQYF
once,NA,TRBV11-2,CASSASSYEQYF
NA,TRBD2,TRBV7-8,CASSLGPGTSGKGAYNEQFF
NA,NA,TRBV19,CASTDRPGTEAFF
NA,NA,TRBV7-3,CASSLTPSGNTGELFF
NA,NA,TRBV19,CASSIGGLSASYEQYF
NA,NA,TRBV30,CAWSVVGASHEQYF
NA,NA,TRBV29-1,CSGRQRAANTEAFF
NA,TRBD2,TRBV6-4,CASSDSAGVQYF
NA,TRBD2,TRBV10-3,CAISVSGGAYNEQFF
NA,TRBD2,TRBV30,CAADKPGLAGGPYTGELFF
NA,NA,TRBV21-1,CASSLVAPVKPYYNEQFF
once,TRBD1,TRBV28,CASSLGQGSLSWWANYGYTF
once,NA,TRBV14,CASSPFTDTQYF
NA,NA,TRBV19,CASSTGLTGELFF
NA,NA,TRBV4-3,CASSQVAGTYGYTF